This entry lists 5 T cell receptor beta chains sequenced from one sample in a study of monozygotic twins with inflammatory bowel disease. TCRdb reanalyzed the 5' RACE reads, giving one entry per CDR3 protein sequence and no DNA. The table for this sample gives 150,000 to 200,000 distinct CDR3 sequences. The sequenced sample consisted of blood. The receptors stem from a human donor with ulcerative colitis or Crohn's disease, or a healthy co-twin of an affected twin (not recorded which).

The rearrangement links TRBV7-6 to TRBJ1-5; TCRdb selects TRBD1, and the lack of DNA leaves this call unchecked. CDR1 is SGHVS, CDR2 FNYEAQ, per germline. There are 13 residues in the CDR3. CDR3: CASSPQAGQPQHF. Full variable domain (missing parts from reference TRBV7-6 and TRBJ1-5): GAGVSQSPRYKVTKRGQDVALRCDPISGHVSLYWYRQALGQGPEFLTYFNYEAQQDKSGLPNDRFSAERPEGSISTLTIQRTEQRDSAMYRCASSPQAGQPQHFGDGTRLSIL.

V and J are TRBV20-1 and TRBJ2-3. Germline V gene data show CDR1 as DFQATT and CDR2 as SNEGSKA (reference sequence). CDR3 length: 12 residues. CDR3 sequence reads: CSASGGADTQYF.

The gene calls are TRBV4-1 and TRBJ1-5. There are 16 residues in the CDR3. CDR1 is MGHRA, CDR2 YSYEKL, per germline. This chain's CDR3 is CASSQQDLFSNQPQHF.

The CDR3 protein is CAWKGTPNEQFF. The chain is built from TRBV30 and TRBJ2-1; the D call of TRBD2 rests on TCRdb alone, since no DNA is present to check it. The germline V gene encodes CDR1 GTSNPN and CDR2 SVGIG (reference sequence). The CDR3 totals 12 residues.

V and J are TRBV5-5 and TRBJ2-7; TCRdb returns TRBD1, unconfirmable since there is no DNA. The CDR3 consists of 15 residues. CDR1 SGHKS and CDR2 YYEKEE come from the germline V gene (reference sequence). CDR3 sequence reads: CASSGKPGQGYEQYF. Supplemented by reference TRBV5-5 and TRBJ2-7, the full variable domain reads DAGVTQSPTHLIKTRGQQVTLRCSPISGHKSVSWYQQVLGQGPQFIFQYYEKEERGRGNFPDRFSARQFPNYSSELNVNALLLGDSALYLCASSGKPGQGYEQYFGPGTRLTVT.